The clone carrying this T cell receptor beta chain was seen repeatedly, ten times or more. RNA transcripts yielded amplified TCR beta CDR3 regions. The HTBI primer set was used in a first-round RT-PCR of the TCR CDR3. TCRdb ran MiXCR on the multiplex PCR reads and lists one entry per CDR3 protein. The table records about 380,000 distinct CDR3 sequences, approximately 12% of them present only once. Germline loops: CDR1 SGHKS, CDR2 YYEKEE (reference sequence). CDR3 length: 14 residues. V shed 1 base and J shed 5 bases, with 12 bases lying between them. The data derive from a study of T cells in Graves' hyperthyroidism and ophthalmopathy. Researchers barred patients who had uncontrolled infection, other autoimmune disease, pregnancy or lactation.

The V gene is TRBV5-5, the J gene TRBJ1-1, with D possibly being TRBD1 (5 bases). The sample was blood. The clonotype originates from a man aged 30-40 years with Graves' hyperthyroidism that later progressed to Graves' ophthalmopathy. CDR3 nucleotide sequence: TGTGCCAGCAGCTTGCGGGGGGAAAAGACTGAAGCTTTCTTT. This encodes CASSLRGEKTEAFF.